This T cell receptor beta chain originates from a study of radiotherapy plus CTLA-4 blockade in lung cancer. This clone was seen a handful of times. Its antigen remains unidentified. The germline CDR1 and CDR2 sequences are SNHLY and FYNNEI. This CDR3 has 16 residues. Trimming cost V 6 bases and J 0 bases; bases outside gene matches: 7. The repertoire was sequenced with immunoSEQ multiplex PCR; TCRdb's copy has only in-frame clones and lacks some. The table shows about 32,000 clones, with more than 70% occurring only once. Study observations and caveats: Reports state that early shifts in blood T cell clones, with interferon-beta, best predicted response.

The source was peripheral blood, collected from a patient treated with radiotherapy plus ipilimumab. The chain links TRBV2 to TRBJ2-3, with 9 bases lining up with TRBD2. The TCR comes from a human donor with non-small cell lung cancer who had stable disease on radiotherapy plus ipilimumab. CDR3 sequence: CASSLVTSGSTDTQYF. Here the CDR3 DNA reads TGTGCCAGCAGCCTGGTGACTAGCGGAAGCACAGATACGCAGTATTTT.